Here is one T cell receptor beta chain with its context. The data were taken from a study of blood T cell repertoires in COVID-19. Measured with immunoSEQ multiplex PCR; TCRdb has only the in-frame clones, and not every one. Among around 94,000 clones listed, 80% to 90% were seen once. CDR1 SQVTM and CDR2 ANQGSEA come from the germline V gene. The CDR3 is 14 amino acids. The V and J ends lost 0 bases and 0 bases respectively, with 6 bases between them. The V call is TRBV29-1, the J call TRBJ1-5, with D possibly TRBD1 on 5 matching bases. What was sequenced was peripheral blood. The sequence derives from a man aged 35 to 55 with active or convalescent COVID-19. The CDR3 DNA follows: TGCAGCGTTGAAGAGGGGGGTAGCAATCAGCCCCAGCATTTT. It is translated as CSVEEGGSNQPQHF.